The clone carrying this T cell receptor beta chain turned up a few times. Its antigen remains unidentified. This sample was taken from a study of T cells in Graves' hyperthyroidism and ophthalmopathy. Study observations and caveats: Before onset, by a median of approximately 5.9 months, the model predicted ophthalmopathy.

Using RNA transcripts as the source, TCR beta CDR3 regions were amplified. The HTBI set primed first-round TCR CDR3 RT-PCR. From the multiplex PCR reads, TCRdb called clonotypes with MiXCR, one entry per CDR3 protein. The sample lists roughly 800,000 distinct CDR3 sequences; more than 30% were seen once. Orbital computed tomography, thyroid ultrasound, serum thyroxine and TRAb, and clinical symptoms together informed the diagnoses. There are 17 residues in the CDR3. Germline CDR1 and CDR2: SEHNR and FQNEAQ (reference sequence). Trimming removed 5 bases at V and 0 bases at J, with 19 bases between. The chain recombines TRBV7-9 with TRBJ1-1; a weak D match, TRBD1 (5 bases). What was sequenced was blood. This receptor was taken from a man younger than 30 with Graves' hyperthyroidism. CDR3 region: CASSQGQGSLMNTEAFF. The CDR3 DNA sequence: TGTGCCAGCAGCCAAGGGCAGGGAAGCCTTATGAACACTGAAGCTTTCTTT.